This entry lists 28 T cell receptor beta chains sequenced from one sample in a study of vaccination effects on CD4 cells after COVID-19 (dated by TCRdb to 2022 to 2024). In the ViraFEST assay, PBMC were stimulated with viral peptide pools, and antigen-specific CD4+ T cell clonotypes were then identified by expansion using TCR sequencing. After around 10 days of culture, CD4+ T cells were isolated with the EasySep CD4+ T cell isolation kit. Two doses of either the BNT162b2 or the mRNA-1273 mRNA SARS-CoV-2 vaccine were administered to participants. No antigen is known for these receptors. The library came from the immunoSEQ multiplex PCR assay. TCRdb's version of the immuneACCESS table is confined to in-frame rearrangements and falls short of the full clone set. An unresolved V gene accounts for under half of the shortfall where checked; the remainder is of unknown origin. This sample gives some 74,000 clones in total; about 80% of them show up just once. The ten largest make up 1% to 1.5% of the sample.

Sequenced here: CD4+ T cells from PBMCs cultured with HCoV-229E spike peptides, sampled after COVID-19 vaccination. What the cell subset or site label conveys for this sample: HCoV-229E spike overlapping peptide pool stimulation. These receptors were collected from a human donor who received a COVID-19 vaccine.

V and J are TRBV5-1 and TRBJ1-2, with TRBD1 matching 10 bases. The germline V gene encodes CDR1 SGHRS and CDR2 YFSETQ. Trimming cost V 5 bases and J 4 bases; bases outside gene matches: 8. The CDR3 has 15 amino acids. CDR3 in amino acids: CASSSGTGVSYGYTF. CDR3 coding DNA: TGCGCCAGCAGTTCCGGGACAGGGGTCAGCTATGGCTACACCTTC.

In nucleotides, the CDR3 is TGTGCCAGCAGCTCTACAGGGAAACGGCAGTACGTC. Translated: CASSSTGKRQYV. This chain links TRBV5-6 with TRBJ2-7; maybe TRBD1 (6 bases). Trimming took 3 bases from V and 9 from J, leaving 13 bases between them. The CDR3 runs to 12 residues. CDR1 and CDR2 from the germline V gene are SGHDT and YYEEEE.

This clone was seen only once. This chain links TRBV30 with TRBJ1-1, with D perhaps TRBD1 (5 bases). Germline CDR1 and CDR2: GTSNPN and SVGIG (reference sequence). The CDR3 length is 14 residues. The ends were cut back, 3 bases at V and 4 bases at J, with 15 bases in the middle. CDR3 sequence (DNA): TGTGCCTGGAGCGGGACGGCGTGGGGCACTGAAGCTTTCTTT. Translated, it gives CAWSGTAWGTEAFF.

The CDR3 coding sequence is TGTGCCAGTAGTATGATTCAGGGGTCGAATTCACCCCTCCACTTT. This gives the protein CASSMIQGSNSPLHF. The chain combines TRBV19 with TRBJ1-6, with D maybe TRBD1 (6 bases). Trimming left V 3 bases short and J 7 bases short, with 13 bases between. CDR3 length: 15 residues. Germline lookup yields CDR1 LNHDA and CDR2 SQIVND (reference sequence).

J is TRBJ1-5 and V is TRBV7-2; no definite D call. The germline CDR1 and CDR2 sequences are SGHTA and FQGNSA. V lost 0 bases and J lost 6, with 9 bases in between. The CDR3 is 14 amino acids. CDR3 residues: CASSLAPLSQPQHF. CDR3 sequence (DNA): TGTGCCAGCAGCTTAGCGCCTCTGAGTCAGCCCCAGCATTTT.

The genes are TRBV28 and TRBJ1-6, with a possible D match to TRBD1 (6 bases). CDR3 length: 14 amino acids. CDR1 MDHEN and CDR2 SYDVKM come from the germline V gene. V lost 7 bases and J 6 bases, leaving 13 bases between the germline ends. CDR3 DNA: TGTGCCAGCACCCCGGGACAAACTAATTCACCCCTCCACTTT. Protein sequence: CASTPGQTNSPLHF.

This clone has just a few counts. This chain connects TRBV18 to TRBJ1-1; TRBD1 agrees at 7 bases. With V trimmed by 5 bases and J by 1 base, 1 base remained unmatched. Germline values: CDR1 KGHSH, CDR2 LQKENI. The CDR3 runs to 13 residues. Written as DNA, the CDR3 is TGTGCCAGCTCAAGACAGGGGAACACTGAAGCTTTCTTT. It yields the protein CASSRQGNTEAFF.

CDR3 region: CASSPWTANTGELFF. CDR3 sequence (DNA): TGTGCCAGCAGCCCCTGGACCGCGAACACCGGGGAGCTGTTTTTT. The V gene is TRBV6-2 or TRBV6-3, the J gene TRBJ2-2; D gene unclear. Germline values: CDR1 MNHEY, CDR2 SVGEGT. The CDR3 totals 15 residues. Trimming removed 6 bases from V and 0 bases from J, with 11 bases in between.

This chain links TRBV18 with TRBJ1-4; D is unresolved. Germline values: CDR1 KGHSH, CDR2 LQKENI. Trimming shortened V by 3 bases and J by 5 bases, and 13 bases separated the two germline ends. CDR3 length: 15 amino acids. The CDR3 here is CASSPLDGLNEKLFF. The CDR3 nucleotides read TGTGCCAGCTCACCGTTGGACGGGCTAAATGAAAAACTGTTTTTT.

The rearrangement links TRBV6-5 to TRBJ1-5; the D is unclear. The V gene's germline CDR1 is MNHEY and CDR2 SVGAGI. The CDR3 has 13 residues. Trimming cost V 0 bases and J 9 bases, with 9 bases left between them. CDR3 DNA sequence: TGTGCCAGCAGTTACTCTATCAACCGGCCCCAGCATTTT. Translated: CASSYSINRPQHF.

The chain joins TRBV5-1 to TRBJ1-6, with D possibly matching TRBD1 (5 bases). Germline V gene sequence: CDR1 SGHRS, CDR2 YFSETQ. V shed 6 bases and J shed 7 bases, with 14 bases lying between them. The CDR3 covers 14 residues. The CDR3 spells CASMDQGSNSPLHF. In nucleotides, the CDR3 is TGCGCCAGCATGGATCAGGGATCCAATTCACCCCTCCACTTT.

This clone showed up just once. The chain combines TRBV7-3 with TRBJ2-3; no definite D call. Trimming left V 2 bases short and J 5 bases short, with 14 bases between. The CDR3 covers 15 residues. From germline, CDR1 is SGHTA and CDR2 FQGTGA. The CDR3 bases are TGTGCCAGCAGCTTATCTAGTTTAGCTGGAGATACGCAGTATTTT. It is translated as CASSLSSLAGDTQYF. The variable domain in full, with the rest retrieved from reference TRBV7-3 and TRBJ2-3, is GAGVSQTPSNKVTEKGKYVELRCDPISGHTALYWYRQSLGQGPEFLIYFQGTGAADDSGLPNDRFFAVRPEGSVSTLKIQRTERGDSAVYLCASSLSSLAGDTQYFGPGTRLTVL.

CDR3 nucleotide sequence: TGTGCCAGCAGCCAACCGGGAAGCAATAATGAAAAACTGTTTTTT. Protein sequence: CASSQPGSNNEKLFF. The chain uses TRBV14 and TRBJ1-4, with D unresolved. The CDR3 has 15 residues. Germline assignment: CDR1 SGHDN and CDR2 FVKESK. V gave up 2 bases and J gave up 4 bases, with 11 bases separating them.

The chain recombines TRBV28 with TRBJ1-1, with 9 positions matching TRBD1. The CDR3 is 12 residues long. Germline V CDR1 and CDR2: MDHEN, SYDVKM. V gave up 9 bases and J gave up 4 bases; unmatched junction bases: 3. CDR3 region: CASGQGFTEAFF. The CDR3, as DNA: TGTGCCAGTGGACAGGGGTTCACTGAAGCTTTCTTT.

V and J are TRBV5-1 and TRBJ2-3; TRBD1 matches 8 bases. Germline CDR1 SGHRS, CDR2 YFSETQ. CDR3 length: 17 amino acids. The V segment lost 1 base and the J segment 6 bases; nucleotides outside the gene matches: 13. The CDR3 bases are TGCGCCAGCAGCTTGACAACCGGGACAGGCCCTCGGGATACGCAGTATTTT. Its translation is CASSLTTGTGPRDTQYF.

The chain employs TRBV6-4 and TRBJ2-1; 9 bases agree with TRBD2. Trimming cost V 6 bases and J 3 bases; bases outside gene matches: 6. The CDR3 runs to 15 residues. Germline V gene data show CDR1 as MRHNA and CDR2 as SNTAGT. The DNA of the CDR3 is TGTGCCAGCAGACCGAGCGGGGGGCGCTACAATGAGCAGTTCTTC. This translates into CASRPSGGRYNEQFF.

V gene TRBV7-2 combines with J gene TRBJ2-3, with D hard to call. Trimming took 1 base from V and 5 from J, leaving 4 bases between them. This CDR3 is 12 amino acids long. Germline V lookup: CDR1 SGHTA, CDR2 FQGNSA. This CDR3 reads CASSLDLDTQYF. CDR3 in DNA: TGTGCCAGCAGCTTAGACTTAGATACGCAGTATTTT.

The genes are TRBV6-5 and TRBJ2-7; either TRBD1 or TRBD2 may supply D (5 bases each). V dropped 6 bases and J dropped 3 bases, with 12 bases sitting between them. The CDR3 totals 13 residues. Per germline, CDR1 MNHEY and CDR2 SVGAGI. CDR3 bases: TGTGCCAGCAGCCGGGGCGGCAACTACGAGCAGTACGTC. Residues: CASSRGGNYEQYV.

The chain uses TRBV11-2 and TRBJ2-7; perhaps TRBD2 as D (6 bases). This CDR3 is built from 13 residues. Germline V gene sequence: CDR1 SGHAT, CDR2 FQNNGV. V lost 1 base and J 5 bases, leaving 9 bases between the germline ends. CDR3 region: CASSLGRVHEQYV. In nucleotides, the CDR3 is TGTGCCAGCAGCTTAGGGAGGGTCCACGAGCAGTACGTC.

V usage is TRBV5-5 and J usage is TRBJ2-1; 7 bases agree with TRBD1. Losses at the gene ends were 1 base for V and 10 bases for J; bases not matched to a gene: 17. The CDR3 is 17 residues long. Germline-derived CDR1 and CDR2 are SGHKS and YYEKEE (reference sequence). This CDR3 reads CASSLFPTGQEGAEQFF. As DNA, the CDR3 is TGTGCCAGCAGCTTGTTTCCTACCGGACAGGAAGGGGCCGAGCAGTTCTTC. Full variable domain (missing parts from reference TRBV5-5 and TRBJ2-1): DAGVTQSPTHLIKTRGQQVTLRCSPISGHKSVSWYQQVLGQGPQFIFQYYEKEERGRGNFPDRFSARQFPNYSSELNVNALLLGDSALYLCASSLFPTGQEGAEQFFGPGTRLTVL.

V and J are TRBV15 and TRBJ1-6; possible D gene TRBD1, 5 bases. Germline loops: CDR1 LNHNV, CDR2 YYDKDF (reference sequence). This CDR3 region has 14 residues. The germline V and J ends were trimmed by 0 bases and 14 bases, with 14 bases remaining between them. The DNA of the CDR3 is TGTGCCACCAGCAGAGATATAGGCAGGGAATCCCTCCACTTT. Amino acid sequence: CATSRDIGRESLHF.

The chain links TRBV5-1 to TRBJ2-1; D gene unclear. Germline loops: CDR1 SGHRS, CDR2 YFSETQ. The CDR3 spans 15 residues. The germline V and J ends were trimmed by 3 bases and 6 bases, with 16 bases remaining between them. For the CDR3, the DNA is TGCGCCAGCAGCTCGACTGACTCGAACACCAATGAGCAGTTCTTC. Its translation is CASSSTDSNTNEQFF.

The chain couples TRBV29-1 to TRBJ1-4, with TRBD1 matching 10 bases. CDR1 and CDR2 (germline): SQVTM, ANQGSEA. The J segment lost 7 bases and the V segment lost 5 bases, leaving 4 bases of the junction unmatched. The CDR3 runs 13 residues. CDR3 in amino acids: CSVRQGASEKLFF. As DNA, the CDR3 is TGCAGCGTTAGACAGGGGGCGAGTGAAAAACTGTTTTTT.

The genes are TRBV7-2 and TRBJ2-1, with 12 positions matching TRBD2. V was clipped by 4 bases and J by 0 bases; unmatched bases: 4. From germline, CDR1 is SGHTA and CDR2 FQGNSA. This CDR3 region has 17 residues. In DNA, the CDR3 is TGTGCCAGCAGCTCAGGGACTAGCGGGTTCTCCTACAATGAGCAGTTCTTC. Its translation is CASSSGTSGFSYNEQFF.

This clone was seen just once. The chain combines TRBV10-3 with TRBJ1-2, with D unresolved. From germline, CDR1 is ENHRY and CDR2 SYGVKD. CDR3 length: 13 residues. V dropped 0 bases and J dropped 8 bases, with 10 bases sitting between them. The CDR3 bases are TGTGCCATCAGTGAGTCGACTGTAAGGGGCTACACCTTC. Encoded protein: CAISESTVRGYTF.

This CDR3 reads CASSLAARGLTEAFF. As DNA, the CDR3 is TGTGCCAGCAGCTTAGCGGCGAGGGGGCTGACTGAAGCTTTCTTT. The V gene is TRBV7-6, the J gene TRBJ1-1; 7 nucleotides match TRBD1. The junction had 6 bases not matched to a gene; V was cut back by 0 bases and J by 5 bases. In germline, CDR1 is SGHVS, CDR2 FNYEAQ. The CDR3 extends over 15 amino acids.

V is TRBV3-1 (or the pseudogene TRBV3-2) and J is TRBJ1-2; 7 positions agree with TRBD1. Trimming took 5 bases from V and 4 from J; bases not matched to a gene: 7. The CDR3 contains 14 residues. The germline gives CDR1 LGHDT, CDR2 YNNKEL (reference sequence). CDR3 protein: CASSSWTGAYGYTF. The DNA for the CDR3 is TGTGCCAGCAGCTCCTGGACAGGAGCCTATGGCTACACCTTC.

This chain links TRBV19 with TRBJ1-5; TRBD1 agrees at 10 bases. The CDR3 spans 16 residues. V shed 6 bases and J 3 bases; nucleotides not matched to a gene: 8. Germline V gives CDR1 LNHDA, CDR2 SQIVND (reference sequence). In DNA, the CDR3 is TGTGCCAGTAGGCTTCGGACAGGGGGTGACAATCAGCCCCAGCATTTT. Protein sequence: CASRLRTGGDNQPQHF. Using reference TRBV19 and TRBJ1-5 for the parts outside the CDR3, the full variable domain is DGGITQSPKYLFRKEGQNVTLSCEQNLNHDAMYWYRQDPGQGLRLIYYSQIVNDFQKGDIAEGYSVSREKKESFPLTVTSAQKNPTAFYLCASRLRTGGDNQPQHFGDGTRLSIL.